Listed here are 32 T cell receptor beta chains from one sample, sequenced in a study of CXCR3-negative and CXCR3-positive naive CD8 T cells. In preparing the TRB cDNA libraries, 5' RACE with UMI labels was used. TCRdb re-called the 5' RACE reads, yielding one record per CDR3 amino acid sequence without DNA. The record lists 45,000 to 70,000 distinct CDR3 sequences, of which the ten most abundant hold about a quarter. The source material was memory CD8+ T cells from blood. The receptors here all came from a human donor in good health. Some clones in this sample may be carry-over from other donors' samples.

This chain links TRBV29-1 with TRBJ2-3; TCRdb's D call of TRBD2 is untestable without DNA. Germline V gene sequence: CDR1 SQVTM, CDR2 ANQGSEA. The CDR3 totals 15 residues. The CDR3 loop reads CSVEATSGATDTQYF.

V and J are TRBV5-6 and TRBJ2-7; the D call of TRBD1 rests on TCRdb alone, since no DNA is present to check it. This CDR3 spans 15 amino acids. Germline values: CDR1 SGHDT, CDR2 YYEEEE. The CDR3: CASSLSDTGADEQYF.

This clonotype is classed as medium-sized by frequency. V usage is TRBV7-2 and J usage is TRBJ1-1; TCRdb outputs TRBD1, but without DNA this stays unchecked. Germline V lookup: CDR1 SGHTA, CDR2 FQGNSA. The CDR3 totals 18 residues. CDR3 sequence: CASSLYAVGTGGGVEAFF.

The genes are TRBV29-1 and TRBJ1-1. Germline V gene sequence: CDR1 SQVTM, CDR2 ANQGSEA. This CDR3 spans 14 amino acids. CDR3 sequence: CSVVGVVVNTEAFF.

The chain joins TRBV20-1 to TRBJ2-1; without DNA, the TCRdb call of TRBD2 cannot be checked. The CDR3 is 15 residues long. Germline V gene sequence: CDR1 DFQATT, CDR2 SNEGSKA (reference sequence). The CDR3 sequence is CSAKGGSGRAEEQFF.

The V call is TRBV5-6, the J call TRBJ2-7; the D call of TRBD2 rests on TCRdb alone, since no DNA is present to check it. Germline V gene sequence: CDR1 SGHDT, CDR2 YYEEEE. The CDR3 spans 14 residues. The chain's CDR3 is CASSSGLAGLEQYF.

The chain combines TRBV27 with TRBJ2-3. Germline-derived CDR1 and CDR2 are MNHEY and SMNVEV (reference sequence). This CDR3 contains 14 residues. The CDR3 protein is CASSYAAAPDTQYF.

V and J are TRBV18 and TRBJ2-1. Germline V gene lookup returns CDR1 KGHSH and CDR2 LQKENI. The CDR3 is made up of 12 amino acids. The CDR3 region is CASSPLANEQFF.

The J gene is TRBJ2-5, the V gene TRBV29-1; TCRdb's D call, TRBD2, is unchecked because there is no DNA. The germline gives CDR1 SQVTM, CDR2 ANQGSEA. This CDR3 comprises 14 residues. The CDR3 protein is CSVEGGTLQETQYF.

The J gene is TRBJ2-1, the V gene TRBV7-3; TCRdb names TRBD1, which stays unverified in the absence of DNA. This CDR3 region has 14 residues. Germline V gene lookup returns CDR1 SGHTA and CDR2 FQGTGA. CDR3 residues: CASSLTGQGPVEFF.

The rearrangement joins TRBV7-6 to TRBJ2-7; TCRdb reports TRBD1, a call that lacks DNA to check it against. The CDR3 is 15 residues long. The germline V gene has CDR1 SGHVS and CDR2 FNYEAQ. The CDR3 protein is CASSQVGQGWHEQYF.

The chain couples TRBV27 to TRBJ1-1. CDR1 and CDR2 (germline): MNHEY, SMNVEV (reference sequence). The CDR3 consists of 15 residues. Here the CDR3 reads CASSLEGQAGTEAFF.

This chain joins TRBV29-1 and TRBJ2-5; TCRdb's D call, TRBD1, is unchecked because there is no DNA. Per the germline V gene, CDR1 is SQVTM and CDR2 is ANQGSEA. CDR3 length: 15 amino acids. The CDR3 is CSVAFTGGHQETQYF.

The chain has TRBV5-1 and TRBJ1-1. CDR1 SGHRS and CDR2 YFSETQ come from the germline V gene. The CDR3 consists of 12 residues. The CDR3 sequence is CASSFSGDEAFF. Complete variable domain (other parts from reference TRBV5-1 and TRBJ1-1): KAGVTQTPRYLIKTRGQQVTLSCSPISGHRSVSWYQQTPGQGLQFLFEYFSETQRNKGNFPGRFSGRQFSNSRSEMNVSTLELGDSALYLCASSFSGDEAFFGQGTRLTVV.

The gene calls are TRBV19 and TRBJ2-3. Per the germline V gene, CDR1 is LNHDA and CDR2 is SQIVND (reference sequence). The CDR3 is made up of 18 amino acids. The chain's CDR3 is CASSIDRGEGRSTDTQYF.

The gene calls are TRBV7-9 and TRBJ2-5; TCRdb outputs TRBD1, but without DNA this stays unchecked. CDR1 and CDR2 (germline): SEHNR, FQNEAQ (reference sequence). This CDR3 is built from 17 residues. CDR3 protein: CASSKSRDRDPKETQYF. Using reference TRBV7-9 and TRBJ2-5 for the parts outside the CDR3, the full variable domain is DTGVSQNPRHKITKRGQNVTFRCDPISEHNRLYWYRQTLGQGPEFLTYFQNEAQLEKSRLLSDRFSAERPKGSFSTLEIQRTEQGDSAMYLCASSKSRDRDPKETQYFGPGTRLLVL.

J is TRBJ2-7 and V is TRBV7-6; lacking DNA, the TRBD1 call made by TCRdb goes unchecked. This CDR3 is built from 13 residues. In germline, CDR1 is SGHVS, CDR2 FNYEAQ. The CDR3 loop is CASSQGQGNEQYF.

This chain uses TRBV15 with TRBJ2-1. The CDR3 totals 15 residues. Germline V CDR1 and CDR2: LNHNV, YYDKDF (reference sequence). The CDR3 sequence: CATTDVLSSYNEQFF.

The rearrangement joins TRBV12-3 or TRBV12-4 to TRBJ1-1; the D call of TRBD1 rests on TCRdb alone, since no DNA is present to check it. This CDR3 has 15 amino acids. The CDR3 loop reads CASSLAQTVHTEAFF.

The rearrangement joins TRBV7-2 to TRBJ2-3; TCRdb designates TRBD2, a call that cannot be tested without DNA. Germline CDR1 and CDR2: SGHTA and FQGNSA. This CDR3 contains 17 residues. The CDR3 reads CASSKLSSGRPTDTQYF.

V is TRBV15 and J is TRBJ2-7. The length of the CDR3 is 15 residues. The germline gives CDR1 LNHNV, CDR2 YYDKDF (reference sequence). CDR3 sequence: CATSREQTPSYEQYF.

The CDR3 reads CASSPRGSLLYNEQFF. The chain employs TRBV18 and TRBJ2-1; TCRdb's assignment of TRBD1 cannot be checked, as there is no DNA. Germline V CDR1 and CDR2: KGHSH, LQKENI. This CDR3 has 16 amino acids.

V and J are TRBV7-9 and TRBJ2-2; TCRdb names TRBD2, which stays unverified in the absence of DNA. The CDR3 has 15 amino acids. CDR1 and CDR2 from the germline V gene are SEHNR and FQNEAQ (reference sequence). CDR3 loop: CASFGSGANTGELFF.

The chain carries TRBV7-3 and TRBJ2-1; lacking DNA, the TRBD1 call made by TCRdb goes unchecked. CDR1 and CDR2 from the germline V gene are SGHTA and FQGTGA. The CDR3 extends over 15 amino acids. The CDR3 loop is CASIQPGSSYNEQFF.

The chain's CDR3 is CASSSGQGALHYGYTF. The chain couples TRBV5-1 to TRBJ1-2; lacking DNA, the TRBD1 call made by TCRdb goes unchecked. This CDR3 is built from 16 residues. Germline CDR1 SGHRS, CDR2 YFSETQ.

This chain links TRBV7-2 with TRBJ2-7; TCRdb's assignment of TRBD1 cannot be checked, as there is no DNA. CDR3 size: 13 residues. Germline CDR1 and CDR2: SGHTA and FQGNSA. CDR3 sequence reads: CASRLGAGSEQYF.

CDR3 in amino acids: CASRVGMGQYNEQFF. The chain uses TRBV28 and TRBJ2-1; TCRdb's D call, TRBD1, is unchecked because there is no DNA. CDR3 length equals 15 residues. Germline assignment: CDR1 MDHEN and CDR2 SYDVKM.

This chain connects TRBV5-1 to TRBJ2-1; TCRdb's D gene call, TRBD1, goes unchecked for lack of DNA. Germline assignment: CDR1 SGHRS and CDR2 YFSETQ. This CDR3 comprises 13 residues. This CDR3 is CASSLVDGTEQFF.

The chain couples TRBV20-1 to TRBJ2-5; TCRdb picks TRBD1, but there is no DNA to check that call. Germline CDR1 DFQATT, CDR2 SNEGSKA (reference sequence). The CDR3 loop spans 15 amino acids. The CDR3 here is CSARARQGVVETQYF.

This chain connects TRBV5-1 to TRBJ1-3; TCRdb outputs TRBD1, but without DNA this stays unchecked. CDR1 is SGHRS, CDR2 YFSETQ, per germline. This CDR3 has 15 residues. CDR3 sequence: CASSPTGGSGNTIYF. The full variable domain, completed using reference TRBV5-1 and TRBJ1-3, is KAGVTQTPRYLIKTRGQQVTLSCSPISGHRSVSWYQQTPGQGLQFLFEYFSETQRNKGNFPGRFSGRQFSNSRSEMNVSTLELGDSALYLCASSPTGGSGNTIYFGEGSWLTVV.

CDR3 amino acids: CASSLAPPLGDSPLHF. This rearrangement joins TRBV7-9 to TRBJ1-6. Germline V gene sequence: CDR1 SEHNR, CDR2 FQNEAQ (reference sequence). The CDR3 has 16 residues.

The V and J genes are TRBV25-1 and TRBJ2-2; TCRdb's assignment of TRBD1 cannot be checked, as there is no DNA. CDR3 size: 15 residues. Germline lookup yields CDR1 MGHDK and CDR2 SYGVNS. The CDR3 loop reads CASTGRGPNTGELFF.